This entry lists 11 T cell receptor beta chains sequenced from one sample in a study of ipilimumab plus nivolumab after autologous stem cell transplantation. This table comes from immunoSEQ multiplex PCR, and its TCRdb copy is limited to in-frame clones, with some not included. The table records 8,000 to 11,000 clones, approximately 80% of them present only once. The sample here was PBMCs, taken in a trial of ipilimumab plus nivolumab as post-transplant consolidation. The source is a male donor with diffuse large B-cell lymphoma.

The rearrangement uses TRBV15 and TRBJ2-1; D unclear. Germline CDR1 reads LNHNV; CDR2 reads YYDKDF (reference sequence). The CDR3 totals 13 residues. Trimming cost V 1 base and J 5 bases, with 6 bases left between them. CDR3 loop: CATSRVENNEQFF. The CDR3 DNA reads TGTGCCACCAGCAGAGTTGAGAACAATGAGCAGTTCTTC.

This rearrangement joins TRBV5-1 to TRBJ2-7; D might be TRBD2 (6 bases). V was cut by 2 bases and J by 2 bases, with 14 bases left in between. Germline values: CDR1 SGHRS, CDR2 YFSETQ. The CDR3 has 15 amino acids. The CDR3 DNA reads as TGCGCCAGCAGCTTAGAGGCGGGGTCTACCTACGAGCAGTACTTC. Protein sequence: CASSLEAGSTYEQYF.

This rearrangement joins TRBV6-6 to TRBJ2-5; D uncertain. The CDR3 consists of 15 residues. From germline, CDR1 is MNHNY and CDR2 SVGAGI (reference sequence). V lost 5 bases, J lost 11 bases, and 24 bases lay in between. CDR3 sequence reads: CASSATLDLLLEQYF. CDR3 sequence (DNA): TGTGCCAGCAGTGCCACTTTGGATCTCCTCCTAGAGCAGTACTTC.

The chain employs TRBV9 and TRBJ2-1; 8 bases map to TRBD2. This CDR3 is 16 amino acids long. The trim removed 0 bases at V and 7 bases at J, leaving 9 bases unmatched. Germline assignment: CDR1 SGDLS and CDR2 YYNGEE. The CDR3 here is CASSVATGLGLNEQFF. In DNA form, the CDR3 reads TGTGCCAGCAGCGTAGCTACGGGACTAGGTCTTAATGAGCAGTTCTTC.

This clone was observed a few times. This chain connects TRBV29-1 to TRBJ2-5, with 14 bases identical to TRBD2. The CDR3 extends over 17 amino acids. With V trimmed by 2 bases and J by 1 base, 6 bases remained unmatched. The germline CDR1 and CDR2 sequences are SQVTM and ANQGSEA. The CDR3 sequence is CSVESGLAGATQETQYF. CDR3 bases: TGCAGCGTTGAATCGGGACTAGCGGGGGCCACCCAAGAGACCCAGTACTTC.

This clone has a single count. In DNA form, the CDR3 reads TGTGCCAGCAGCTTATGGGGCAGAACCACAGATACGCAGTATTTT. It yields the protein CASSLWGRTTDTQYF. The rearrangement joins TRBV7-8 to TRBJ2-3; weak D call: TRBD1 (5 bases). V was pared by 2 bases and J by 2 bases, with 11 bases between. There are 15 residues in the CDR3. In germline, CDR1 is SGHVS, CDR2 FQNEAQ.

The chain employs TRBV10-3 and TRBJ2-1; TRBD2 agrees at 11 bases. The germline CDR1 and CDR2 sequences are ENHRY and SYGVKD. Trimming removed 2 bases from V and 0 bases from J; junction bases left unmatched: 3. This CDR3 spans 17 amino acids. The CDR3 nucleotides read TGTGCCATCAGTGAGCCCGGACTAGCGGGCTCCTACAATGAGCAGTTCTTC. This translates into CAISEPGLAGSYNEQFF.

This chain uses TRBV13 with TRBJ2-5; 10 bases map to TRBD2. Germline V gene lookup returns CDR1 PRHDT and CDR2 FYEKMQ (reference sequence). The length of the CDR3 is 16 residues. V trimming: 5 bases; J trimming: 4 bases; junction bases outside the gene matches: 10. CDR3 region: CASSNSQAGGRETQYF. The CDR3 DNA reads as TGTGCCAGCAGCAATAGTCAAGCGGGGGGGCGAGAGACCCAGTACTTC.

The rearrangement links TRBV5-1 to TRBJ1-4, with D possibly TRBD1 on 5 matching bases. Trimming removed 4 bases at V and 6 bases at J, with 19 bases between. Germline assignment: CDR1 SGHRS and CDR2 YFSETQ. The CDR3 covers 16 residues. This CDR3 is CASSPLVVGTDEKLFF. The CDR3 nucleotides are TGCGCCAGCAGCCCGCTCGTGGTAGGGACTGATGAAAAACTGTTTTTT.

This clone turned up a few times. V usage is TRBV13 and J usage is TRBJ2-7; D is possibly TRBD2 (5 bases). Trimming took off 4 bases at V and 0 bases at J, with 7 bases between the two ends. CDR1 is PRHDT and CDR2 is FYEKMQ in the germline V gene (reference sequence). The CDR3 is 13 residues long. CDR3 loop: CASSSGDSYEQYF. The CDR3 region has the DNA TGTGCCAGCAGCTCCGGGGACTCCTACGAGCAGTACTTC.

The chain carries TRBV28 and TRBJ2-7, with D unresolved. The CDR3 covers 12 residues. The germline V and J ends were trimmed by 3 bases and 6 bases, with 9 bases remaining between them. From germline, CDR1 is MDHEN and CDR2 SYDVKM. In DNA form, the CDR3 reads TGTGCCAGCAGTTTCGGCTCTGCCGAGCAGTACTTC. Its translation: CASSFGSAEQYF.